This T cell receptor (beta chain) stems from a study of blood T cell repertoires in COVID-19. About the study: Researchers got acute and convalescent COVID-19 samples from the United States, Italy and Spain. PBMCs, B-cell-depleted T cells, or T cells provided the cDNA or gDNA that made up the material.

Per germline, CDR1 LNHDA and CDR2 SQIVND (reference sequence). CDR3 length equals 17 residues. V was pared by 2 bases and J by 4 bases, with 11 bases of the junction left unmatched. Authors' processing steps: For nucleated cells, counts were estimated from reference gene primer amplification. Produced via immunoSEQ multiplex PCR; TCRdb's table is partial and in-frame only. The DNA gave D and trimming, while V, J and clone size come from that table. The sample holds about 59,000 clones, roughly 80% seen once. The chain employs TRBV19 and TRBJ2-5; 9 bases align to TRBD1. The source of this sequence is a woman in her 70s with acute or convalescent COVID-19. Material: peripheral blood. The CDR3 region has the DNA TGTGCCAGTAGTATACAGTGGGGACAGGGCGTAGGAGAGACCCAGTACTTC. Translating gives CASSIQWGQGVGETQYF.